This record concerns one T cell receptor (beta chain) sequence. What it binds is not known. V shed 5 bases, J shed 0 bases, and the junction held 11 bases outside the gene matches. The CDR3 contains 18 residues. From germline, CDR1 is MDHEN and CDR2 SYDVKM. The sample comes from a study of cytomegalovirus exposure and HLA in healthy donors. Overall study context: Some 85 million unique TCRs from HLA-typed donors were held in an early data release. Study observations and caveats: Later on, an analysis found that several of the most significant clusters appeared to be linked to common viral pathogens, which included parvovirus B19. Among CMV-associated TCR beta chains, most appeared HLA-restricted in a later analysis.

In nominal health when sampled, donors likely had unrecorded immune exposures nonetheless. The primer mix had 60 Vbeta and 13 Jbeta primers. The table came from immunoSEQ multiplex PCR; TCRdb's copy has only in-frame clones and leaves some out. This sample has approximately 140,000 clones, with more than 60% found just once. The rearrangement uses TRBV28 and TRBJ2-1, with 9 bases lining up with TRBD1. The source of this sequence is a man between 40 and 49 years old in good health and CMV-seronegative. The sample consisted of PBMCs. The CDR3 sequence is CASSHGTGMGSSYNEQFF. CDR3 bases: TGTGCCAGCAGTCATGGGACAGGGATGGGGAGCTCCTACAATGAGCAGTTCTTC.